These T cell receptor beta chains were read from a single sample in a study of blood T cells in healthy people across ages. TCRdb itself ran the 5' RACE reads through MiXCR, one entry per CDR3 protein. Here the sample spans about 1.4 million distinct CDR3 sequences, almost 60% being singletons. The sequenced material came from blood. These receptors came from a man between 18 and 29 years old in good health. Both conserved end residues are trimmed from each CDR3.

j_call,v_call,cdr3_aa
TRBJ1-6,TRBV18,ASSGKEDSLLH
TRBJ1-1,TRBV11-2,ASSLRFSLYTANTEAF
TRBJ2-7,TRBV12-3/TRBV12-4,ASSSQTNLGTGRYEQY
TRBJ2-1,TRBV5-1,AGSLDTGASYNEQF
TRBJ1-6,TRBV27,ASSFLLRPLH
TRBJ1-5,TRBV10-3,AIRGPNPNQPQH
TRBJ2-1,TRBV4-2,ASSQDRRGLSYNEQF
TRBJ2-7,TRBV9,ASSRDVRTVSYEQY
TRBJ1-2,TRBV30,AWSDFSGDGYT
TRBJ1-1,TRBV12-3/TRBV12-4,ASSDEEGSEAF
TRBJ2-1,TRBV28,ASSRGTGASYNEQF
TRBJ2-1,TRBV7-9,ASSLDGVENEQF
TRBJ2-7,TRBV20-1,SASRAYEQY
TRBJ1-4,TRBV5-1,ASSLDPRVEKLF
TRBJ1-5,TRBV12-3/TRBV12-4,ASSATGGLRSNQPQH
TRBJ2-1,TRBV5-1,ASRTSGSVNEQF
TRBJ2-7,TRBV12-3/TRBV12-4,ASSFSGDSLYEQY
TRBJ2-5,TRBV5-1,ASRNTLENQETQY
TRBJ2-6,TRBV30,AKQGTFGANVLT
TRBJ2-6,TRBV5-4,ASSRPLGQGKFTGANVLT
TRBJ1-1,TRBV12-3/TRBV12-4,ASSFAGRPEAF
TRBJ2-1,TRBV13,ASSFRTVYEQF
TRBJ2-5,TRBV6-1,ASSESPLGAWETQY
TRBJ2-5,TRBV6-5,ASSSGGNLGETQY
TRBJ1-6,TRBV6-6,ATERDTGNSPLH
TRBJ1-2,TRBV21-1,ASSEQGVGTNYGYT
TRBJ1-2,TRBV4-2,ASSQGELSHSYT
TRBJ2-1,TRBV4-1,ACSQDGGNEQF
TRBJ2-5,TRBV7-2,ASSLVGGRAETQY
TRBJ2-3,TRBV7-2,ASSPRGSFTDTQY
TRBJ1-2,TRBV6-5,ASSNPGDQINGYT
TRBJ2-7,TRBV20-1,SASSGTSGRAHYEQY
TRBJ2-7,TRBV4-1,ASSHQLAGAYEQY
TRBJ2-5,TRBV29-1,SALGSRETQY
TRBJ2-3,TRBV20-1,SATLGLAGGLWADTQY
TRBJ1-1,TRBV7-8,ASSLISLNTEAF
TRBJ2-3,TRBV5-5,ASGLAGAVDTQY
TRBJ1-5,TRBV6-1,ASREKGIGTYSNQPQH
TRBJ1-6,TRBV7-6,ASSLATYGSPLH
TRBJ2-1,TRBV29-1,SVKEVGVWSYNEQF
TRBJ2-7,TRBV4-1,ASSQIGTSRTYEQY